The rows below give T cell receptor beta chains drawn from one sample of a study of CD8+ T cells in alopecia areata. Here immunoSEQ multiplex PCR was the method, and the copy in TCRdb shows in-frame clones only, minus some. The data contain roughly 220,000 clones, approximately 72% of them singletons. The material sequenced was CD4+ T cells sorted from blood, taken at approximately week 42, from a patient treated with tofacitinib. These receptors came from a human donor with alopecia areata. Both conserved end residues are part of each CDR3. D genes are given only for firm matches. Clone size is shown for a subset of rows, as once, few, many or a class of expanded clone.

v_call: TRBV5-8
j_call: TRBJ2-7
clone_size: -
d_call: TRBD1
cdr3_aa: CASRLTGAHEQYF
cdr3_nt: TGTGCCAGCAGATTGACAGGGGCCCACGAGCAGTACTTC

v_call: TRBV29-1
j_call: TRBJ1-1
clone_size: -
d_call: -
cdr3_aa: CSVAQTGRTEAFF
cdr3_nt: TGCAGCGTAGCGCAAACAGGGCGAACTGAAGCTTTCTTT

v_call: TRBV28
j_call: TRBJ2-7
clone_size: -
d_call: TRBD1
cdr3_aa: CASIPGQRFYEQYF
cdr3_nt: TGTGCCAGCATCCCGGGACAGAGATTCTACGAGCAGTACTTC

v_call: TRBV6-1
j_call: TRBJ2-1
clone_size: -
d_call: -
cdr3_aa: CASRGESLGYNEQFF
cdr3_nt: TGTGCCAGCAGGGGAGAATCCTTAGGATATAATGAGCAGTTCTTC

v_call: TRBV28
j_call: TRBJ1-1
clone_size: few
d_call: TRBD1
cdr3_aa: CASSPYETGGTEAFF
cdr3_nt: TGTGCCAGCAGCCCTTATGAGACAGGGGGTACTGAAGCTTTCTTT

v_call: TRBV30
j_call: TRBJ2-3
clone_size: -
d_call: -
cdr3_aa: CASPGGSTDTQYF
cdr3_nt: TGTGCCTCCCCTGGAGGGAGCACAGATACGCAGTATTTT

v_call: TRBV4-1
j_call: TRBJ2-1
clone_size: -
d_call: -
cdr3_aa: CASSETGASYNEQFF
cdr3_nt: TGCGCCAGCAGCGAGACAGGCGCATCCTACAATGAGCAGTTCTTC

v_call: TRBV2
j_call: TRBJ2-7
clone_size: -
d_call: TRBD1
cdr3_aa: CASRVDRGYEQYF
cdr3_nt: TGTGCCAGCAGAGTTGACAGGGGGTACGAGCAGTACTTC

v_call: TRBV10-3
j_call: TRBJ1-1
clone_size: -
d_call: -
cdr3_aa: CAISEEGPRTEAFF
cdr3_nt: TGTGCCATCAGTGAGGAGGGGCCAAGGACTGAAGCTTTCTTT

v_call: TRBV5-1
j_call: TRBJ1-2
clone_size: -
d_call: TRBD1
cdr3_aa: CASSSLDRGLYGYTF
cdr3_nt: TGCGCCAGCAGCTCACTGGACAGGGGGCTTTATGGCTACACCTTC

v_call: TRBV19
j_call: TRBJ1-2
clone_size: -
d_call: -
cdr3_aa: CASTLGPRDGYTF
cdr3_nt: TGTGCCAGTACCCTCGGACCCCGGGATGGCTACACCTTC

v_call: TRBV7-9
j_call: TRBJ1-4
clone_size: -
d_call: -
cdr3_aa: CASSPGTLATNEKLFF
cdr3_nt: TGTGCCAGCAGCCCAGGGACGCTAGCAACTAATGAAAAACTGTTTTTT

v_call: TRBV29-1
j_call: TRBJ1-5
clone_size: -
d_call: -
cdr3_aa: CSVGNGGPVSPQHF
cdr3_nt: TGCAGCGTCGGCAACGGGGGGCCAGTCAGCCCCCAGCATTTT

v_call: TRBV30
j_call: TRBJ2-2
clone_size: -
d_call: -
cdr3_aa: CAWSVGLTSGELFF
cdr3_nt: TGTGCCTGGAGTGTAGGGCTAACCTCCGGGGAGCTGTTTTTT

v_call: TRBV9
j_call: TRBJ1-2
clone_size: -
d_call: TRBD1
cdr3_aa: CASSTGQGYGYTF
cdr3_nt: TGTGCCAGCAGCACCGGACAGGGATATGGCTACACCTTC

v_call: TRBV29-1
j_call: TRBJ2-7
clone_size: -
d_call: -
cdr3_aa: CSVVHGVGEQYF
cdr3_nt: TGCAGCGTTGTTCACGGGGTGGGCGAGCAGTACTTC

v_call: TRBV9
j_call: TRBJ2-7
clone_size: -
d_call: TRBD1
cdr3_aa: CASSAAGTGRSEQYF
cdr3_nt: TGTGCCAGCAGCGCCGCAGGGACAGGTCGCTCCGAGCAGTACTTC

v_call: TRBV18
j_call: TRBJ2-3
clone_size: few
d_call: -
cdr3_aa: CASSPGGNSDTQYF
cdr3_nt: TGTGCCAGCTCACCAGGGGGCAACTCAGATACGCAGTATTTT

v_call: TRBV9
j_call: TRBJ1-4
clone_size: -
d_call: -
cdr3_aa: CASSPWDGGEKLFF
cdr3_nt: TGTGCCAGCAGCCCATGGGACGGTGGGGAAAAACTGTTTTTT

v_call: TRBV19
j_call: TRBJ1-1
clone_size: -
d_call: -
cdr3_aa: CASSIGRQDSLTEAFF
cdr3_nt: TGTGCCAGTAGTATAGGCCGCCAGGACAGTCTGACTGAAGCTTTCTTT

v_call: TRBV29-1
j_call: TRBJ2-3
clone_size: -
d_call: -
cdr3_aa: CSVVGGWTDTQYF
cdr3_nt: TGCAGCGTTGTTGGGGGCTGGACAGATACGCAGTATTTT

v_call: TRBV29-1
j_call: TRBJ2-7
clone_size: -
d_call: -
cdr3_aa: CSVEGREPYEQYF
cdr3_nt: TGCAGCGTTGAGGGCAGGGAACCCTACGAGCAGTACTTC

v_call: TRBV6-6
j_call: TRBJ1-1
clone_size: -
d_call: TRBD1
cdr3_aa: CASSSLPGTGGTEAFF
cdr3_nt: TGTGCCAGCAGTTCGCTTCCAGGGACAGGGGGCACTGAAGCTTTCTTT

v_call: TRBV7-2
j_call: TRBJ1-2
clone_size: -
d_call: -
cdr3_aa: CASSLPRQRPYGYTF
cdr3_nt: TGTGCCAGCAGCTTACCTCGACAGCGACCCTATGGCTACACCTTC

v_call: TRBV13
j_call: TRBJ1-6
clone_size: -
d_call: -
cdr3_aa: CASALAGPNSPLHF
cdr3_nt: TGTGCCAGCGCCCTGGCAGGACCTAATTCACCCCTCCACTTT

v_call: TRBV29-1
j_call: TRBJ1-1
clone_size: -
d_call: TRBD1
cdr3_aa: CSVAGQGPEAFF
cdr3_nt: TGCAGCGTTGCGGGACAGGGCCCTGAAGCTTTCTTT